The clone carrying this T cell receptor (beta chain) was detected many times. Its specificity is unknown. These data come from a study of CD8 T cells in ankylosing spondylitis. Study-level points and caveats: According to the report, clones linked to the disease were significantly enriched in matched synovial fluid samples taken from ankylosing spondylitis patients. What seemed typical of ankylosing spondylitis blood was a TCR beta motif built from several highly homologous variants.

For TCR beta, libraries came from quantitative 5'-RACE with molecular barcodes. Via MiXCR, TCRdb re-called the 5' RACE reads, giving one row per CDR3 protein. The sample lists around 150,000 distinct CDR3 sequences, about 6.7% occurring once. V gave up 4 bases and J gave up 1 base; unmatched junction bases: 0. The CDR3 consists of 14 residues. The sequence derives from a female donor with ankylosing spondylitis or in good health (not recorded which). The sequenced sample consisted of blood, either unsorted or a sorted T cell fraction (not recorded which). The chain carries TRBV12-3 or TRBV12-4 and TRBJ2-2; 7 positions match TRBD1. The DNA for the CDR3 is TGTGCCAGCAGTTGGGACAGGAACACCGGGGAGCTGTTTTTT. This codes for CASSWDRNTGELFF.